This T cell receptor (beta chain) was documented in a study of T cells in Graves' hyperthyroidism and ophthalmopathy. Overall study: The blood sample was taken at first diagnosis, before treatment began.

With a duration under 2 months, the hyperthyroidism was newly diagnosed in patients aged 18 to 65. It was RNA transcripts that yielded the amplified TCR beta CDR3 regions. Carried out on the TCR CDR3, a first-round RT-PCR used the HTBI primer set. Via MiXCR, TCRdb re-called the multiplex PCR reads, giving one row per CDR3 protein. This table holds 750,000 to 950,000 distinct CDR3 sequences, over 35% found once. At least ten counts were recorded for this clonotype. Material: blood. The origin of this receptor is a young man with Graves' hyperthyroidism.

CDR3 DNA: TGTGCCAGCAGCTTATCCACAGGGGGTAATTCACCCCTCCACTTT. It specifies CASSLSTGGNSPLHF. V and J are TRBV7-8 and TRBJ1-6; 8 positions match TRBD1. Per the germline V gene, CDR1 is SGHVS and CDR2 is FQNEAQ. The J segment lost 6 bases and the V segment lost 2 bases, leaving 3 bases of the junction unmatched. This CDR3 is built from 15 residues.